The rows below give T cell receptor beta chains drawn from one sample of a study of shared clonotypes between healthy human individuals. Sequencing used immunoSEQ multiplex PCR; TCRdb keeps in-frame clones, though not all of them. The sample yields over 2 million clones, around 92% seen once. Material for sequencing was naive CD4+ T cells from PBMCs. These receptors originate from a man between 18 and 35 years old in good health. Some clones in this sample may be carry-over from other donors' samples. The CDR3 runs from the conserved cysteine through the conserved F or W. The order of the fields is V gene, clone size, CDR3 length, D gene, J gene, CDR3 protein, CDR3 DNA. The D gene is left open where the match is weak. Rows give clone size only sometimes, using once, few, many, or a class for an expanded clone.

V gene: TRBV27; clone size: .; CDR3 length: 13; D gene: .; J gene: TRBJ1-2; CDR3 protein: CASSLRASGGYTF; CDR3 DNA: TGTGCCAGCAGTTTACGGGCTTCGGGCGGCTACACCTTC
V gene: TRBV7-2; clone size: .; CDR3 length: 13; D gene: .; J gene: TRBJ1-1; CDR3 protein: CASSGQQNTEAFF; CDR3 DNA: TGTGCCAGCAGTGGACAGCAGAACACTGAAGCTTTCTTT
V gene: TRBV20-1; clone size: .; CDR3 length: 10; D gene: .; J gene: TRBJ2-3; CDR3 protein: CSARRDTQYF; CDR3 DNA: TGCAGTGCCCGGAGGGATACGCAGTATTTT
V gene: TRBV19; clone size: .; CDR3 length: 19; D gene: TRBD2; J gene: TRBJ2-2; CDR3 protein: CASSIDALGPLAGAGELFF; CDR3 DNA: TGTGCCAGTAGTATAGACGCCCTAGGTCCTCTAGCGGGGGCCGGGGAGCTGTTTTTT
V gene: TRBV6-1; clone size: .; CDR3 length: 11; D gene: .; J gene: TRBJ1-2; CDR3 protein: CASTRVAGYTF; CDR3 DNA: TGTGCCAGCACCAGGGTCGCTGGCTACACCTTC
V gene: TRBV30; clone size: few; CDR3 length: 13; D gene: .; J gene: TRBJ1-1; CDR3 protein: CAWSVRHALGAFF; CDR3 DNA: TGTGCCTGGAGTGTCAGGCACGCCTTAGGGGCTTTCTTT
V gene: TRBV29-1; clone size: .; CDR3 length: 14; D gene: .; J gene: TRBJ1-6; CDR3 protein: CSVLGPEDNSPLHF; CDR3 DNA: TGCAGCGTCCTAGGACCCGAGGATAATTCACCCCTCCACTTT
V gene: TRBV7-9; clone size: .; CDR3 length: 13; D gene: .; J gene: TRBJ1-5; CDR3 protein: CASSLPGSQPQHF; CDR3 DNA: TGTGCCAGCAGCTTACCAGGGAGTCAGCCCCAGCATTTT
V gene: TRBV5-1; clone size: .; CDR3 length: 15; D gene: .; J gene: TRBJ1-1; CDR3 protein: CASSLAGRVDTEAFF; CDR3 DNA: TGCGCCAGCAGCTTGGCCGGCAGGGTAGACACTGAAGCTTTCTTT
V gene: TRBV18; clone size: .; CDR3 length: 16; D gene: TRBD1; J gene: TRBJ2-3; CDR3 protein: CASSPPGQGARNTQYF; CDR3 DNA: TGTGCCAGCTCACCTCCGGGACAGGGGGCTCGGAATACGCAGTATTTT
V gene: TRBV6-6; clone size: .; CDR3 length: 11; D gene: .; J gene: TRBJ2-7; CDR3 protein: CASSTSYEQYF; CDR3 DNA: TGTGCCAGCAGCACTTCCTACGAGCAGTACTTC
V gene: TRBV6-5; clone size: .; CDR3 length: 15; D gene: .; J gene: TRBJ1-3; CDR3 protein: CASRKQAVAGNTIYF; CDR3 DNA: TGTGCCAGCAGGAAACAGGCTGTAGCTGGAAACACCATATATTTT
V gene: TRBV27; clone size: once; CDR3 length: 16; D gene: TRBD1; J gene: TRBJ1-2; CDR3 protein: CASSSPQQGSGYGYTF; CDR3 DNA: TGTGCCAGCAGTTCACCTCAACAGGGGTCGGGCTATGGCTACACCTTC
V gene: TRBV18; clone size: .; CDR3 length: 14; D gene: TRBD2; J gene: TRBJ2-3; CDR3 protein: CASSPTAGVDTQYF; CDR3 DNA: TGTGCCAGCTCACCCACGGCGGGAGTGGATACGCAGTATTTT
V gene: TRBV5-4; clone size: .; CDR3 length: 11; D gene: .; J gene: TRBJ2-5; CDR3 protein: CASSRSQTQYF; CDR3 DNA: TGTGCCAGCAGCCGTTCACAGACCCAGTACTTC
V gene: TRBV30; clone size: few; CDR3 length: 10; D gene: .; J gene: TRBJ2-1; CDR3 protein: CAWRDNEQFF; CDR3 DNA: TGTGCCTGGAGGGACAATGAGCAGTTCTTC
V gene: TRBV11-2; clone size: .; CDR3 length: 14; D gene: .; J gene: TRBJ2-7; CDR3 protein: CASSLGRGTYEQYF; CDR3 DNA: TGTGCCAGCAGCCTAGGCCGGGGAACCTACGAGCAGTACTTC
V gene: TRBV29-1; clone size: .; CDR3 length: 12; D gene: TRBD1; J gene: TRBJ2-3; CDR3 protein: CSVRQGADTQYF; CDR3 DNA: TGCAGCGTAAGACAGGGGGCAGATACGCAGTATTTT
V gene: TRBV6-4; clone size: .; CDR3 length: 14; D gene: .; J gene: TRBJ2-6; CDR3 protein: CASSQNHGANVLTF; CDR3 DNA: TGTGCCAGCAGTCAGAACCACGGGGCCAACGTCCTGACTTTC
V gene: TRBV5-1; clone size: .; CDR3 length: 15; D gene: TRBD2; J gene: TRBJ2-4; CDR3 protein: CASSLIAGAMNIQYF; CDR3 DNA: TGCGCCAGCAGCTTAATAGCGGGAGCTATGAACATTCAGTACTTC
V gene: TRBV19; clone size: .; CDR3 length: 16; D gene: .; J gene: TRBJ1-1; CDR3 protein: CASSMLQGVVNTEAFF; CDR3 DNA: TGTGCCAGTAGTATGCTACAGGGCGTGGTGAACACTGAAGCTTTCTTT
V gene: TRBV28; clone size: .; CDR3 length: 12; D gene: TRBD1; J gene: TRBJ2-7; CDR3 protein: CATLQGTYEQYF; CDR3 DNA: TGTGCCACACTACAGGGGACCTACGAGCAGTACTTC